This entry lists 2 T cell receptor beta chains sequenced from one sample in a study of blood T cells in healthy people across ages. A sample-barcoded 5' primer and a J-beta primer mix were used in a second PCR of roughly 6 to 12 cycles. TCRdb independently ran MiXCR on the 5' RACE reads; one entry per CDR3 protein. The sample lists 1,800,000 or so distinct CDR3 sequences, roughly two fifths occurring once. Input material: blood. These receptors came from a human donor in good health.

This clonotype showed up just a few times. This chain uses TRBV12-3 or TRBV12-4 with TRBJ1-1, with D unresolved. This CDR3 is built from 12 residues. V lost 2 bases to trimming and J lost 5 bases, with 6 bases between them. The CDR3 nucleotides read TGTGCCAGCAGTTTAAGTTTTACTGAAGCTTTCTTT. It translates to CASSLSFTEAFF.

In its sample, this clonotype was seen many times. The CDR3 region has the DNA TGCGCCAGCAGTGAGTCGACTCTCTATGGCTATGGCTACACCTTC. Its translation: CASSESTLYGYGYTF. The rearrangement joins TRBV10-2 to TRBJ1-2; D unclear. V lost 0 bases to trimming and J lost 4 bases, with 12 bases between them. The CDR3 is 15 amino acids. Per the germline V gene, CDR1 is WSHSY and CDR2 is SAAADI.